This entry is about one TCR beta chain. Its antigen is unknown. Repertoires were generated with immunoSEQ multiplex PCR, while TCRdb's copy carries only in-frame clones and drops some. Of 120,000 or so clones in the sample, less than 95% were seen once. These data originate in a study of T cell responses to AZD1222 COVID-19 vaccine. Notes on the study in general: The donor cohort was predominantly white British with a female majority, and clonal diversity may have been underestimated.

This CDR3 comprises 13 residues. Germline values: CDR1 SGHRS, CDR2 YFSETQ. Between the trimmed V and J ends, which lost 1 base and 3 bases, there was a span of 8 bases. Sequences were derived from peripheral blood, sampled on day 0 of AZD1222 vaccination. The TCR was taken from an adult in good health. The chain links TRBV5-1 to TRBJ2-7; D is perhaps TRBD1 (6 bases). The CDR3 bases are TGCGCCAGCAGCTTGAAACAGGGCTACGAGCAGTACTTC. Encoded protein: CASSLKQGYEQYF.